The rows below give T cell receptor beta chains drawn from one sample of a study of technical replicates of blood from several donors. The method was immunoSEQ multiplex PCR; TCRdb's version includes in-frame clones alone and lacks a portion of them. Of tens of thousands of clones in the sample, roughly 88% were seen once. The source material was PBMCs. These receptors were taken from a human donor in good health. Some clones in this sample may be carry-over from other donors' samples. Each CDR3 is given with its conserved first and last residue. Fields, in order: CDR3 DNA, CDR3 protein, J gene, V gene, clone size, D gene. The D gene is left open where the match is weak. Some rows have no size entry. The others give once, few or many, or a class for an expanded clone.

TGTGCCAGCAGTGAAGTGGGACAGGGGTCCTACGAGCAGTACTTC | CASSEVGQGSYEQYF | TRBJ2-7 | TRBV2 | - | TRBD1
TGTGCCAGCCCTAAGGGACGGGACATTTCCTACGAGCAGTACTTC | CASPKGRDISYEQYF | TRBJ2-7 | TRBV2 | - | -
TGTGCCAGCAGCCAAGGGGCGGGCAGATTTAATGAAAAACTGTTTTTT | CASSQGAGRFNEKLFF | TRBJ1-4 | TRBV14 | once | -
TGTGCCAGCAGCGTCGGGGGGTCCACGAGGGAGACCCAGTACTTC | CASSVGGSTRETQYF | TRBJ2-5 | TRBV9 | - | TRBD2
TGTGCCAGCAGCCAGGGTACACCGAACACTGAAGCTTTCTTT | CASSQGTPNTEAFF | TRBJ1-1 | TRBV6-7 | - | -
TGCGCCAGCAGCCAGGGACAGAACTATGGCTACACCTTC | CASSQGQNYGYTF | TRBJ1-2 | TRBV5-1 | - | TRBD1
TGCGCCAGCAGCCCGGGGACTAGCGGGAGTTTAGGTGAGCAGTTCTTC | CASSPGTSGSLGEQFF | TRBJ2-1 | TRBV5-1 | - | TRBD2
TGTGCCAGTAGTATGGGACAGAGCTCTGGAAACACCATATATTTT | CASSMGQSSGNTIYF | TRBJ1-3 | TRBV19 | - | TRBD1
TGTGCCAGCAGTACCTCAAGGGGGATCAACTATGGCTACACCTTC | CASSTSRGINYGYTF | TRBJ1-2 | TRBV7-9 | - | -
TGTGCCAGCAGCAGCTCGGGGTTTGACTATGGCTACACCTTC | CASSSSGFDYGYTF | TRBJ1-2 | TRBV27 | - | -
TGTGCCAGCAGCTACCCCCGGGACAGGGTAAGGTATGGCTACACCTTC | CASSYPRDRVRYGYTF | TRBJ1-2 | TRBV7-3 | - | TRBD1
TGTGCCAGCAGTGAAAGGGGCAGGGGGCGGAATTCACCCCTCCACTTT | CASSERGRGRNSPLHF | TRBJ1-6 | TRBV6-1 | - | TRBD1
TGTGCCAGCAGGAGGGACATCAATGAGCAGTTCTTC | CASRRDINEQFF | TRBJ2-1 | TRBV2 | - | -
TGTGCCAGCAGGGCAACCGGGTCCCGAGAGACCCAGTACTTC | CASRATGSRETQYF | TRBJ2-5 | TRBV6-1 | - | -
TGTGCCAGCAGCTTAGAACAGGCCTATGGCTACACCTTC | CASSLEQAYGYTF | TRBJ1-2 | TRBV7-9 | few | -
TGTGCCAGCAGCTCCGGGACAGGTCCGTCCTACGAGCAGTACTTC | CASSSGTGPSYEQYF | TRBJ2-7 | TRBV5-5 | - | TRBD1
TGTGCCTGGAGTAGACAGGGGACTAATGAAAAACTGTTTTTT | CAWSRQGTNEKLFF | TRBJ1-4 | TRBV30 | - | TRBD1
TGTGCCATCAGTGAGTCTTTAGAGCGGGCTCATGAGCAGTTCTTC | CAISESLERAHEQFF | TRBJ2-1 | TRBV10-3 | - | -
TGCGCCAGCAGCCCGGGGGAAGGGCATGAGCAGTTCTTC | CASSPGEGHEQFF | TRBJ2-1 | TRBV5-1 | - | -
TGTGCCAGCATCTCATGGGACAGCGCAGAGGGTGGCTACACCTTC | CASISWDSAEGGYTF | TRBJ1-2 | TRBV2 | - | TRBD1
TGTGCCAGCAGCATTATTGAAGCTTTCTTT | CASSIIEAFF | TRBJ1-1 | TRBV7-9 | few | -
TGCAGCGCAGCAGGTATCTGGAACTACGAGCAGTACTTC | CSAAGIWNYEQYF | TRBJ2-7 | TRBV29-1 | - | -
TGTGCCAGCAGCCAAGATACTCTAGTTAGCGGGGGGTCCTACGAGCAGTACTTC | CASSQDTLVSGGSYEQYF | TRBJ2-7 | TRBV4-2 | few | TRBD2
TGTGCCAGCAGTCGTACACAGGGGACGAACACCGGGGAGCTGTTTTTT | CASSRTQGTNTGELFF | TRBJ2-2 | TRBV27 | - | TRBD1
TGCGCCAGCAGCCAAGACTGGGGGACTGACTACGAGCAGTACTTC | CASSQDWGTDYEQYF | TRBJ2-7 | TRBV4-1 | few | -
TGCGCCAGCAGCCAAGTAGCGGGGGCCTCCTACGAGCAGTACTTC | CASSQVAGASYEQYF | TRBJ2-7 | TRBV4-1 | - | TRBD2
TGTGCCAGCAGCGCAACCGGGACAGGCTCCTCGCAGTATTTT | CASSATGTGSSQYF | TRBJ2-3 | TRBV9 | - | TRBD1
TGTGCCAGCAGCTTGGAGGGAGGGAACACTGAAGCTTTCTTT | CASSLEGGNTEAFF | TRBJ1-1 | TRBV5-4 | once | -
TGTGCTAGTGGTTTGGATACCATACAGGGGGGACTGACTGAAGCTTTCTTT | CASGLDTIQGGLTEAFF | TRBJ1-1 | TRBV12-5 | few | TRBD1
TGTGCCAGCCGCAAGGGGTCATACGAGCAGTACTTC | CASRKGSYEQYF | TRBJ2-7 | TRBV7-9 | - | -
TGTGCCAGCAGTTACCGCGGGACAGCCGACTCTGGGGCCAACGTCCTGACTTTC | CASSYRGTADSGANVLTF | TRBJ2-6 | TRBV27 | - | -
TGTGCCAGCAGTTACAGGGATCAGCCCCAGCATTTT | CASSYRDQPQHF | TRBJ1-5 | TRBV25-1 | - | -
TGTGCCAGCAGCTTATGGGCAGGGGACGAGCAGTACTTC | CASSLWAGDEQYF | TRBJ2-7 | TRBV7-3 | - | -
TGTGCCAGCAGCTTAGATAGGACTAGCGGGGGGGCCCAGTACTTC | CASSLDRTSGGAQYF | TRBJ2-5 | TRBV7-6 | - | TRBD2